Sequencing of this TCR beta chain was carried out in a study of control samples from healthy donors and cancer patients. Sequenced by immunoSEQ multiplex PCR; TCRdb stores in-frame clones only, minus some. The sample consists of 130,000 or so clones, over 85% of them appearing once. There are 10 residues in the CDR3. Germline CDR1 and CDR2: SEHNR and FQNEAQ (reference sequence). Trimming stripped 9 bases from V and 9 bases from J, with 8 bases between. This chain joins TRBV7-9 and TRBJ1-4; D ambiguous. The sequencing sample was made of blood. This TCR derives from a man younger than 35 in good health. The CDR3 region is CARDFQKLFF. CDR3 coding DNA: TGTGCCAGGGACTTCCAAAAACTGTTTTTT. Complete variable domain (other parts from reference TRBV7-9 and TRBJ1-4): DTGVSQNPRHKITKRGQNVTFRCDPISEHNRLYWYRQTLGQGPEFLTYFQNEAQLEKSRLLSDRFSAERPKGSFSTLEIQRTEQGDSAMYLCARDFQKLFFGSGTQLSVL.